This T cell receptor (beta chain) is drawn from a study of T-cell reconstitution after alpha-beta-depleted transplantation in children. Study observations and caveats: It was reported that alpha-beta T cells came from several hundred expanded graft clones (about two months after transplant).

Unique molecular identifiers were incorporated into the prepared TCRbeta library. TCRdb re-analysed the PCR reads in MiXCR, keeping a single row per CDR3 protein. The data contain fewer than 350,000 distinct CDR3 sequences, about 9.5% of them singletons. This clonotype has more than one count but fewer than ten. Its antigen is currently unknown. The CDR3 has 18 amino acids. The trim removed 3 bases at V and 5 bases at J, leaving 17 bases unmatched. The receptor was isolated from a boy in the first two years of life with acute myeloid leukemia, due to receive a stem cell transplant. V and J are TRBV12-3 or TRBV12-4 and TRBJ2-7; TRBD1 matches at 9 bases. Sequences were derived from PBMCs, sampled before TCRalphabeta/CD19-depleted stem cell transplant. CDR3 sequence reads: CASSLALLRDRVKHEQYF. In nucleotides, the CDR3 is TGTGCCAGCAGTTTGGCCCTTCTCCGGGACAGGGTGAAGCACGAGCAGTACTTC.